The TCR beta chain described here comes from a study of early T cells in non-severe SARS-CoV-2 infection. Study context: Chains were not paired, and sequencing was done on bulk RNA from unsorted whole blood.

This clonotype was seen repeatedly, ten times or more. The antigen remains undetermined. Germline loops: CDR1 ENHRY, CDR2 SYGVKD. This CDR3 contains 14 residues. V gave up 2 bases and J gave up 6 bases; unmatched junction bases: 2. Study-level points and caveats: Matches to VDJdb favored anti-spike CD8 responses and missed private and CD4 specificities.

Attachment of unique molecular identifiers to individual cDNA molecules was performed. TCRdb redid the calling of the 5' RACE reads with MiXCR, one entry per CDR3 protein. Of 100,000 or so distinct CDR3 sequences listed, roughly 14% are singletons. The chain links TRBV10-3 to TRBJ2-1; 9 bases fit TRBD1. Source material: whole blood. The sequence came from an adult who was a healthcare worker with PCR-confirmed SARS-CoV-2 infection or an uninfected control (not recorded which). The CDR3 sequence is CAISEDRGFNEQFF. In DNA, the CDR3 is TGTGCCATCAGTGAGGACAGGGGGTTCAATGAGCAGTTCTTC.